The entry that follows covers one TCR beta chain sequence. Its recognized antigen is unknown. No clone much larger than this one lies a single base away; base qualities are absent. TCR CDR3 regions were amplified from genomic DNA by multiplex PCR using the deep immunoSEQ assay. Extracted genomic DNA from each cell subset was distributed evenly across all wells of several immunoSEQ 96-well plates, and each plate was treated as a replicate. For unsorted PBMC, approximately 300 ng of genomic DNA, equivalent to approximately 30,000 T cell genomes, went into each replicate PCR. Ten immunoSEQ deep assay plates were used to sequence unsorted PBMC genomic DNA. Purified libraries were quantified with a Qubit 3.0 fluorometer, sized on a Bioanalyzer 2100, and re-quantified with the KAPA Library Quantification kit. Every immunoSEQ 96-well plate was sequenced on a dedicated single-read 150-cycle Illumina NextSeq 550 flow cell. The published analysis was carried out like this. Because only junctional sequences without quality scores were contained in the immunoSEQ output, filtering matching that applied to full-length reads could not be performed. To assign V/J genes and CDR3, sequences were annotated against IMGT germline references using PyIR, a Python wrapper for IgBLAST v1.9. Reads were filtered out if the reads had weak V/J assignments (E-value above 1e-6), no CDR3, stop codons, out-of-frame junctions, or ambiguous translated residues. V3J clonotypes were defined as sequences sharing the same inferred V gene, J gene, and CDR3 amino acid sequence. To compute the percentage overlap between repertoires, the number of shared unique clonotypes was divided by the size of the smaller repertoire. Repertoire richness was assessed with RTK rarefaction, the Chao1 estimator, and Recon v2.1 estimates of unobserved clonotypes. TCRdb obtained this table from immuneACCESS and retained in-frame rearrangements with V and J assigned. These tables miss some clones; where compared with another copy, unresolved V genes account for less than half of the shortfall, and the remainder is unexplained. The V and J calls and clone size were taken over from that table, and D and trimming were inferred from the DNA. This sample gives approximately 510,000 clones in total; around 74% of them show up just once. The biggest ten clones account for under 15% of the sample.

Sequences GTSNPN (CDR1) and SVGIG (CDR2) are obtained from the germline V gene (reference sequence). The CDR3 contains 13 residues, cysteine and phenylalanine counted. Kept here is only the CDR3 DNA, which spans 39 bases and is read in frame from base 1. The sample is drawn from a study of shared clonotypes between healthy human individuals (dated by TCRdb to the early 2020s). Some background on the complete study: A couple of women and three men aged 18 to 49 years were included in the cohort. Between about 0.85 and 8.9 billion PBMCs per donor were obtained by leukapheresis. To estimate repertoire size and how much clonotypes are shared between individuals, the study performed deep sequencing of blood TCR repertoires from about 5 healthy adults. Libraries were prepared and TCR repertoires were sequenced by different laboratories using diverse techniques, in order to increase sequencing depth and limit assay-specific biases. What the authors observed across the whole study: The genetic and exposure-history diversity represented was limited by the small number of donors. Pairwise subsampling led to the expectation that sequencing depth would affect the degree of clonotype sharing among donors. Sampling was restricted to blood, and TCR repertoires in tissues likely differ from the TCR repertoires found in blood.

The donors were healthy, HIV-negative adults with no recently reported acute infections or vaccinations. Every donor was a Caucasian adult residing in Nashville, Tennessee, USA. For unsorted samples, about 90 million PBMCs were counted and genomic DNA was extracted with the QIAamp DNA Blood Mini kit. Blood was collected by leukapheresis, and PBMCs were isolated by Ficoll-Histopaque density gradient centrifugation and then cryopreserved in liquid nitrogen vapor phase. What was sequenced was PBMCs. The rearranged chain carries TRBV30 and TRBJ2-1; TRBD2 lines up with 7 middle nucleotides. This clonotype was sampled from a woman aged 40 to 50 in good health. Some clones in this sample may be carry-over from other donors' samples. The sequenced DNA is TGTGCTTGGGAGAGTGCGGGGGTCGGCGAGCAGTTCTTC. The encoded protein is CAWESAGVGEQFF. The CDR3, completed at both ends by the reference TRBV30 and TRBJ2-1 genes, gives the full variable domain SQTIHQWPATLVQPVGSPLSLECTVEGTSNPNLYWYRQAAGRGLQLLFYSVGIGQISSEVPQNLSASRPQDRQFILSSKKLLLSDSGFYLCAWESAGVGEQFFGPGTRLTVL.